These 6 T cell receptor beta chains share one sample of origin, sequenced in a study of T cell responses to AZD1222 COVID-19 vaccine. Libraries were prepared by immunoSEQ multiplex PCR; TCRdb keeps only in-frame clonotypes and omits some of them. This table holds roughly 140,000 clones, about nine tenths found once. This specimen was peripheral blood, taken on day 0 of AZD1222 vaccination. These receptors were taken from an adult in good health.

The chain uses TRBV27 and TRBJ1-2, with TRBD1 matching 10 bases. The V and J ends lost 2 bases and 7 bases, in that order; junction bases with no gene match: 1. CDR1 and CDR2 from the germline V gene are MNHEY and SMNVEV (reference sequence). The CDR3 loop spans 13 amino acids. The CDR3 region is CASSLGQGGGYTF. The DNA of the CDR3 is TGTGCCAGCAGTTTAGGACAGGGGGGTGGCTACACCTTC.

The rearrangement links TRBV28 to TRBJ1-4; the D gene is possibly TRBD1 (6 bases). CDR3 length equals 14 residues. The V end was cut by 7 bases, the J end by 5 bases, with 14 bases between. Germline V gene data show CDR1 as MDHEN and CDR2 as SYDVKM. CDR3 in amino acids: CASTLQGSNEKLFF. As DNA, the CDR3 is TGTGCCAGCACCCTACAGGGATCAAATGAAAAACTGTTTTTT. The variable domain in full, with the rest retrieved from reference TRBV28 and TRBJ1-4, is DVKVTQSSRYLVKRTGEKVFLECVQDMDHENMFWYRQDPGLGLRLIYFSYDVKMKEKGDIPEGYSVSREKKERFSLILESASTNQTSMYLCASTLQGSNEKLFFGSGTQLSVL.

The rearrangement joins TRBV5-5 to TRBJ1-1; no clear D gene. V was trimmed by 0 bases and J by 0 bases, leaving 3 bases between them. This CDR3 has 13 residues. CDR1 and CDR2 (germline): SGHKS, YYEKEE (reference sequence). The CDR3 loop reads CASSLDLNTEAFF. Written as DNA, the CDR3 is TGTGCCAGCAGCTTGGACCTGAACACTGAAGCTTTCTTT. Full variable domain (outside the CDR3, taken from reference TRBV5-5 and TRBJ1-1): DAGVTQSPTHLIKTRGQQVTLRCSPISGHKSVSWYQQVLGQGPQFIFQYYEKEERGRGNFPDRFSARQFPNYSSELNVNALLLGDSALYLCASSLDLNTEAFFGQGTRLTVV.

V usage is TRBV4-1 and J usage is TRBJ1-1; D is possibly TRBD1 (5 bases). The ends were cut back, 2 bases at V and 8 bases at J, with 12 bases in the middle. The germline V gene has CDR1 MGHRA and CDR2 YSYEKL. The CDR3 runs to 13 residues. As DNA, the CDR3 is TGCGCCAGCAGCCAAACGGGACTTCACGAAGCTTTCTTT. Amino acids: CASSQTGLHEAFF.

The count of this clone is one. The J gene is TRBJ1-1, the V gene TRBV5-1; TRBD1 agrees at 8 bases. In germline, CDR1 is SGHRS, CDR2 YFSETQ. Unmatched junction bases numbered 8, after V lost 3 bases and J lost 1 base. The CDR3 sequence is 16 residues long. Written as DNA, the CDR3 is TGCGCCAGCAGCTCAGGACACGGACAGGGGAACACTGAAGCTTTCTTT. Translation gives CASSSGHGQGNTEAFF.

The chain joins TRBV18 to TRBJ2-7, with 8 bases aligning to TRBD1. Trimming cost V 4 bases and J 2 bases; bases outside gene matches: 4. The CDR3 contains 14 residues. Looked up from germline, CDR1 is KGHSH and CDR2 is LQKENI. CDR3 sequence: CASSQIQGAYEQYF. The CDR3 DNA reads TGTGCCAGCTCACAAATACAGGGGGCCTACGAGCAGTACTTC.